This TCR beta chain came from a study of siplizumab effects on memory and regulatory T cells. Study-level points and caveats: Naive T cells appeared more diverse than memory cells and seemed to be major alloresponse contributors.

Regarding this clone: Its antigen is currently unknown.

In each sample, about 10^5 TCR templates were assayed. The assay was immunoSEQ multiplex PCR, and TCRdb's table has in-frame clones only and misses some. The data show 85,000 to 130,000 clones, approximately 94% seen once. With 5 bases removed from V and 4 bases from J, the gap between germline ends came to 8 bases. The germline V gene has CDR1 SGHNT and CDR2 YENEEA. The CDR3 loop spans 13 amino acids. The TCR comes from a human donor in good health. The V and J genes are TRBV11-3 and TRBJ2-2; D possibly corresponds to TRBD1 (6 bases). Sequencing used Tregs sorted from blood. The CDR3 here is CASSHRATGELFF. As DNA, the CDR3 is TGTGCCAGCAGCCACAGGGCCACCGGGGAGCTGTTTTTT.